This T cell receptor beta chain comes out of a study of shared clonotypes between healthy human individuals. The CDR3 length is 14 residues. Looked up from germline, CDR1 is SGHNT and CDR2 is YYREEE (reference sequence). Trimming pared 0 bases from V and 4 bases from J, leaving 11 bases between. Deep was the level at which the assay was run. Here immunoSEQ multiplex PCR was the method, and the copy in TCRdb shows in-frame clones only, minus some. Of 1.4 million to 1.5 million clones in the sample, about 96% were seen once. This TCR came from a man in his thirties or forties in good health. Sequencing was carried out using naive CD4+ T cells sorted from blood. The subset was: CD45RA+ positively selected. The chain joins TRBV5-4 to TRBJ2-7; D possibly corresponds to TRBD2 (6 bases). The CDR3 DNA reads as TGTGCCAGCAGCTTGGTCGGGAGTCAGTACGAGCAGTACTTC. Translation: CASSLVGSQYEQYF. Together with reference TRBV5-4 and TRBJ2-7, the CDR3 gives the full variable domain: ETGVTQSPTHLIKTRGQQVTLRCSSQSGHNTVSWYQQALGQGPQFIFQYYREEENGRGNFPPRFSGLQFPNYSSELNVNALELDDSALYLCASSLVGSQYEQYFGPGTRLTVT.